This T cell receptor (beta chain) came from a study of identical twins. The V end was cut by 3 bases, the J end by 1 base, with 7 bases between. CDR3 size: 14 residues. The V gene's germline CDR1 is MNHEY and CDR2 SMNVEV (reference sequence). One entry per CDR3 protein results from TCRdb running MiXCR on the 5' RACE reads. Seen here are 520,000 or so distinct CDR3 sequences, under 25% observed once, and the top ten hold under 0.95%. General study points: Cross-sectional statistics, not tracking of the same donors, supported the conclusions.

Concerning this clonotype itself: As yet, its antigen is unknown.

This sample also belongs to another study, concerning T cells expressing NK-cell markers. According to that study: Cells sorted as CD3+CD56+NKG2C+, CD3+CD56+NKG2C- and CD3+CD56-NKG2C+ T cells supplied the TCR beta repertoires.

This clonotype originated in a woman under 30 in good health. The specimen sequenced was CD4+ T cells sorted from blood. The chain joins TRBV27 to TRBJ1-5; no clear D gene. CDR3 DNA sequence: TGTGCCAGCAGTTTGGGTCACAGCAATCAGCCCCAGCATTTT. Residues: CASSLGHSNQPQHF.